These 21 T cell receptor beta chains originate from one sample sequenced in a study of T cells in Graves' hyperthyroidism and ophthalmopathy. TCR beta CDR3 regions were amplified from RNA. The primer set for the first-round RT-PCR of the TCR CDR3 was HTBI. Via MiXCR, TCRdb re-called the multiplex PCR reads, giving one row per CDR3 protein. The profile shows 350,000 to 400,000 distinct CDR3 sequences, about 18% of them singletons. Sequencing was carried out using blood. Receptor source: a woman under 30 with Graves' hyperthyroidism.

This CDR3 reads CASSQDTPVGTQYF. The CDR3 bases are TGTGCCAGCAGCCAAGATACACCGGTGGGGACCCAGTACTTC. The rearrangement uses TRBV14 and TRBJ2-5; D unresolved. CDR1 is SGHDN and CDR2 is FVKESK in the germline V gene. V lost 0 bases and J 7 bases, leaving 12 bases between the germline ends. This CDR3 is 14 amino acids long. The whole variable domain, filled in from reference TRBV14 and TRBJ2-5, reads EAGVTQFPSHSVIEKGQTVTLRCDPISGHDNLYWYRRVMGKEIKFLLHFVKESKQDESGMPNNRFLAERTGGTYSTLKVQPAELEDSGVYFCASSQDTPVGTQYFGPGTRLLVL.

The chain uses TRBV12-3 or TRBV12-4 and TRBJ1-3; D unresolved. This CDR3 is 15 amino acids long. V was clipped by 2 bases and J by 0 bases, with 8 bases between them. This CDR3 is CASSLKWSSGNTIYF. Here the CDR3 DNA reads TGTGCCAGCAGTTTAAAATGGAGCTCTGGAAACACCATATATTTT.

The sample holds many counts of this clonotype. The chain has TRBV10-3 and TRBJ1-1; tentatively, D is TRBD1 (6 bases). V lost 3 bases and J lost 5, with 7 bases in between. The CDR3 has 12 residues. Germline V CDR1 and CDR2: ENHRY, SYGVKD. The CDR3 region has the DNA TGTGCCATCAGTGACACAGGGACTGAAGCTTTCTTT. Amino acids: CAISDTGTEAFF.

A remark on this clonotype: Given a much more abundant clone one base away, this may be a read error. CDR3 DNA: TGTGCCAGCAGACCTAATACAGGCCTTAATCAGCCCCAGCATTTT. Translation gives CASRPNTGLNQPQHF. This chain connects TRBV7-3 to TRBJ1-5, with D perhaps matching TRBD1 (5 bases). The CDR3 spans 15 residues. Germline V gives CDR1 SGHTA, CDR2 FQGTGA. V gave up 6 bases and J gave up 4 bases, with 16 bases separating them.

The V and J genes are TRBV20-1 and TRBJ1-3; D is perhaps TRBD1 (6 bases). The germline V gene encodes CDR1 DFQATT and CDR2 SNEGSKA (reference sequence). The V gene lost 3 bases and the J gene lost 9 bases, with 15 bases spanning the gap. CDR3 size: 13 residues. This chain's CDR3 is CSARTGPWGTIYF. The CDR3 DNA is TGCAGTGCTAGGACAGGCCCCTGGGGCACCATATATTTT.

In its sample, this clonotype was seen many times. The V and J genes are TRBV6-1 and TRBJ1-2; 8 bases fit TRBD1. The CDR3 spans 18 residues. CDR1 MNHNS and CDR2 SASEGT come from the germline V gene. The V and J ends lost 1 base and 5 bases, in that order; junction bases with no gene match: 15. The CDR3 nucleotides are TGTGCCAGCAGTGAAGAAAGGTTCAGGGGGCGTTTTGAATATGGCTACACCTTC. It specifies CASSEERFRGRFEYGYTF.

This clonotype was found many times. The J gene is TRBJ2-7, the V gene TRBV24-1; D not certain. The CDR3 has 14 residues. CDR1 KGHDR and CDR2 SFDVKD come from the germline V gene. The V end was cut by 1 base, the J end by 6 bases, with 12 bases between. As DNA, the CDR3 is TGTGCCACCAGTGATTTCCACAGTGACGGCGAGCAGTACTTC. It is translated as CATSDFHSDGEQYF.

The table lists this clonotype with a few counts. The V call is TRBV6-5, the J call TRBJ2-3; D is undetermined. The CDR3 extends over 13 amino acids. Germline CDR1 MNHEY, CDR2 SVGAGI. The V and J ends lost 4 bases and 1 base respectively, with 6 bases between them. CDR3: CASSSRGTDTQYF. The DNA for the CDR3 is TGTGCCAGCAGTTCCCGGGGCACAGATACGCAGTATTTT.

This clonotype was seen ten or more times. This sequence joins TRBV20-1 and TRBJ1-1, with D hard to call. The CDR3 length is 12 residues. Trimming left V 2 bases short and J 4 bases short, with 8 bases between. The germline CDR1 and CDR2 sequences are DFQATT and SNEGSKA (reference sequence). CDR3 sequence reads: CSARYRGTEAFF. CDR3 DNA: TGCAGTGCTAGATACCGGGGCACTGAAGCTTTCTTT.

V gene TRBV4-1 combines with J gene TRBJ2-7; the match to TRBD1 covers 10 bases. V trimming: 4 bases; J trimming: 5 bases; junction bases outside the gene matches: 5. The CDR3 is 14 residues long. Germline V gene data show CDR1 as MGHRA and CDR2 as YSYEKL. CDR3 loop: CASSRTGGFNEQYF. In nucleotides, the CDR3 is TGCGCCAGCAGCCGGACAGGGGGGTTTAACGAGCAGTACTTC.

This clonotype was seen repeatedly, ten times or more. The rearrangement joins TRBV4-1 to TRBJ1-2, with a possible D match to TRBD1 (6 bases). The germline V gene encodes CDR1 MGHRA and CDR2 YSYEKL. The CDR3 is 14 residues long. The V end lost 6 bases, the J end lost 10 bases, and 21 bases lay between the germline ends. CDR3 coding DNA: TGCGCCAGCAGACGCCTGGGACAAGGAGTCCCCTACACCTTC. This sequence encodes CASRRLGQGVPYTF.

This clonotype was seen at least ten times. The DNA of the CDR3 is TGTGCCAGTAGTGCGACGGGACAGAACTATGGCTACACCTTC. This translates into CASSATGQNYGYTF. This chain joins TRBV19 and TRBJ1-2; 7 bases map to TRBD1. V shed 5 bases, J shed 2 bases, and the junction held 5 bases outside the gene matches. The CDR3 sequence is 14 residues long. Germline V lookup: CDR1 LNHDA, CDR2 SQIVND (reference sequence).

This clonotype showed up many times. This chain uses TRBV20-1 with TRBJ2-7; 11 bases match TRBD1. Germline V gene sequence: CDR1 DFQATT, CDR2 SNEGSKA (reference sequence). V lost 3 bases to trimming and J lost 1 base; unmatched junction nucleotides: 5. CDR3 size: 15 residues. The CDR3 DNA sequence: TGCAGTGCTAGGGGGGGGACAGGGGGGTCCTACGAGCAGTACTTC. Amino acids: CSARGGTGGSYEQYF.

There are many counts of this clonotype. V and J are TRBV15 and TRBJ2-2; 7 nucleotides match TRBD1. V was pared by 0 bases and J by 6 bases, with 1 base of the junction left unmatched. The CDR3 spans 14 residues. The germline V gene has CDR1 LNHNV and CDR2 YYDKDF (reference sequence). CDR3 sequence reads: CATSRDQGAGELFF. CDR3 DNA: TGTGCCACCAGCAGAGATCAGGGGGCCGGGGAGCTGTTTTTT.

There are a few counts of this clonotype. One junction end does not reproduce the germline sequence, and a read error may be involved. The chain links TRBV11-2 to TRBJ2-2; D might be TRBD2 (7 bases). This CDR3 comprises 15 residues. Germline values: CDR1 SGHAT, CDR2 FQNNGV. CDR3 coding DNA: TGTGCCAGCAGCTTATGGGGGGGGGACACCGGGGAGCTGTTCTTT. Residues: CASSLWGGDTGELFF.

Ten or more counts support this clonotype. This chain uses TRBV7-9 with TRBJ2-5; no definite D call. The CDR3 sequence is 11 residues long. Trimming removed 5 bases from V and 9 bases from J, with 10 bases in between. Germline CDR1 and CDR2: SEHNR and FQNEAQ (reference sequence). DNA of the CDR3: TGTGCCAGCAGCGTAGAGCAGGCCCAGTACTTC. Amino acid sequence: CASSVEQAQYF.

This chain uses TRBV2 with TRBJ2-2; D is unresolved. Trimming took off 2 bases at V and 1 base at J, with 11 bases between the two ends. This CDR3 contains 16 residues. Germline assignment: CDR1 SNHLY and CDR2 FYNNEI. The CDR3 here is CASSETGSQNTGELFF. CDR3 DNA sequence: TGTGCCAGCAGTGAAACTGGATCCCAGAACACCGGGGAGCTGTTTTTT.

This clonotype was counted at least ten times. A much larger clone is a single base away; this may be a read error. This sequence joins TRBV2 and TRBJ1-1; the D gene is possibly TRBD1 (6 bases). V was trimmed by 2 bases and J by 5 bases, leaving 9 bases between them. Germline-derived CDR1 and CDR2 are SNHLY and FYNNEI. This CDR3 has 13 amino acids. This chain's CDR3 is CASSEIGGTEAFF. The DNA of the CDR3 is TGTGCCAGCAGTGAAATAGGGGGGACTGAAGCTTTCTTT.

The sample holds many counts of this clonotype. The J gene is TRBJ2-5, the V gene TRBV3-1; TRBD1 is a possible D gene (5 bases). The CDR3 covers 14 residues. Trimming stripped 3 bases from V and 4 bases from J, with 12 bases between. Germline CDR1 is LGHDT and CDR2 is YNNKEL (reference sequence). Here the CDR3 DNA reads TGTGCCAGCAGCCAGTACAGGCCCACAGAGACCCAGTACTTC. Its protein is CASSQYRPTETQYF.

Ten or more counts support this clonotype. The chain is built from TRBV5-1 and TRBJ1-2; 10 nucleotides align to TRBD1. Trimming took 0 bases from V and 2 from J; bases not matched to a gene: 4. The CDR3 consists of 16 residues. Germline V gene lookup returns CDR1 SGHRS and CDR2 YFSETQ. CDR3 coding DNA: TGCGCCAGCAGCTTGGGGGGGACAGGGGACAACTATGGCTACACCTTC. Protein product: CASSLGGTGDNYGYTF.

Many counts were recorded for this clonotype. V usage is TRBV12-3 or TRBV12-4 and J usage is TRBJ2-7; 11 bases line up with TRBD2. Trimming cost V 1 base and J 6 bases; bases outside gene matches: 8. This CDR3 region has 16 residues. CDR3 nucleotide sequence: TGTGCCAGCAGTTTAGAGACTAGCGGGGTGGGTGGCGAGCAGTACTTC. Protein: CASSLETSGVGGEQYF.